The entry below gives a single T cell receptor beta chain sequence along with its context. Its specificity is unknown. The germline CDR1 and CDR2 sequences are MDHEN and SYDVKM. The length of the CDR3 is 15 residues. Trimming cost V 2 bases and J 5 bases, with 15 bases left between them. Libraries were prepared by immunoSEQ multiplex PCR; TCRdb keeps only in-frame clonotypes and omits some of them. Among 2 million to 2.5 million clones listed, 85% to 95% were seen once. This entry is derived from a study of shared clonotypes between healthy human individuals. For the study at large: Aged between 18 and 49, the donors were a couple of women and a few men. Per donor, three plates held CD4 naive cells, three held CD4 memory, two held CD8 naive and one held CD8 memory. Whole-study findings and limits: Compared with clonotypes that all four donors shared, non-shared clonotypes had lower generation probabilities. In general, naive subsets displayed greater estimated richness than memory subsets did.

V and J are TRBV28 and TRBJ2-5; D gene ambiguous. This sequence originates from a man younger than 35 in good health. Some clones in this sample may be carry-over from other donors' samples. The sequencing sample was made of naive CD4+ T cells from PBMCs. Subset meaning: CD45RA+ positively selected. CDR3 nucleotides: TGTGCCAGCAGTTTACTGGATCAGACCAGGGAGACCCAGTACTTC. It is translated as CASSLLDQTRETQYF.